The rows below give T cell receptor beta chains drawn from one sample of a study of Ad26.COV2.S vaccination and SARS-CoV-2 variants. Measured with immunoSEQ multiplex PCR; TCRdb has only the in-frame clones, and not every one. The table shows 380,000 or so clones, with 80% to 90% occurring only once. Sequencing was performed on peripheral blood, taken in a trial of Ad26.COV2.S vaccine versus placebo. These receptors were obtained from a person between 18 and 60 years old who received the Ad26.COV2.S COVID-19 vaccine or a placebo. The CDR3 runs from the conserved cysteine through the conserved F or W. D genes are given only for firm matches.

v_call	j_call	cdr3_length	d_call	cdr3_nt	cdr3_aa
TRBV11-2	TRBJ1-4	13	-	TGTGCCAGCAGCTTAGGGGAGGAGGAAAAACTGTTTTTT	CASSLGEEEKLFF
TRBV4-3	TRBJ2-7	16	TRBD2	TGCGCCAGCAGCCAAGATGGGACTAGCGTTTTCCACGAGCAGTACTTC	CASSQDGTSVFHEQYF
TRBV7-9	TRBJ1-4	16	-	TGTGCCAGCAGCTTAGAAATAGCGGACAGCCTCGTGGAACTGTTTTTT	CASSLEIADSLVELFF
TRBV6-5	TRBJ1-1	12	-	TGTGCCAGCAGCCAGGTGTGGACTGAAGCTTTCTTT	CASSQVWTEAFF
TRBV24-1	TRBJ2-3	18	TRBD2	TGTGCCACCAGTGATTCAGGACTAAGGAGCGGGAGGCAAGATACGCAGTATTTT	CATSDSGLRSGRQDTQYF
TRBV27	TRBJ2-5	12	TRBD1	TGTGCCAGCCGCCACGGACAGGGGACCCAGTACTTC	CASRHGQGTQYF
TRBV6-2/TRBV6-3	TRBJ2-5	16	-	TGTGCCAGCAGTCCCGATGGGGGGAGTGGCCAAGAGACCCAGTACTTC	CASSPDGGSGQETQYF
TRBV28	TRBJ1-1	15	TRBD1	TGTGCCAGCAGTTTAGGGGGACAGGGGAAAACTGAAGCTTTCTTT	CASSLGGQGKTEAFF
TRBV7-9	TRBJ2-1	15	TRBD2	TGTGCCAGCAGCCCCCGACTAGCGGGAGAAGGTGAGCAGTTCTTC	CASSPRLAGEGEQFF
TRBV20-1	TRBJ1-1	11	-	TGCAGTGCTAAGGTGTACACTGAAGCTTTCTTT	CSAKVYTEAFF
TRBV28	TRBJ1-5	14	-	TGTGCCAGCAGTTTTACCGGGGTGAGTCAGCCCCAGCATTTT	CASSFTGVSQPQHF
TRBV25-1	TRBJ2-3	14	-	TGTGCCAGCAGTGTGTTAGTGAGCACAGATACGCAGTATTTT	CASSVLVSTDTQYF
TRBV6-4	TRBJ1-2	12	-	TGTGCCAGCAGTGAGGGCGGATATGGCTACACCTTC	CASSEGGYGYTF
TRBV2	TRBJ2-7	16	TRBD1	TGTGCCAGCAGTGACTCGGGGACAGGGAAAACCTACGAGCAGTACTTC	CASSDSGTGKTYEQYF
TRBV4-3	TRBJ2-1	13	-	TGCGCCAGCAGCCAAGAATTCCATAATGAGCAGTTCTTC	CASSQEFHNEQFF
TRBV6-4	TRBJ2-2	14	-	TGTGCCAGCAGGAGGGGCATGGACACCGGGGAGCTGTTTTTT	CASRRGMDTGELFF
TRBV19	TRBJ1-2	16	-	TGTGCCAGTAGTCCCCCCGAGAGGGGGTTTTTCGATGGCTACACCTTC	CASSPPERGFFDGYTF
TRBV21-1	TRBJ2-7	18	-	TGTGCCAGCACCTCGACGGGGGCGTCTCCCCATTACTCCTACGAGCAGTACTTC	CASTSTGASPHYSYEQYF
TRBV7-6	TRBJ2-2	16	TRBD2	TGTGCCAGCAGCCTAACTAGCGGGAGGTTTACCGGGGAGCTGTTTTTT	CASSLTSGRFTGELFF
TRBV11-2	TRBJ2-1	16	-	TGTGCCAGCAGCTTAGGGTTGGGTGGGGCCCGGAATGAGCAGTTCTTC	CASSLGLGGARNEQFF
TRBV5-1	TRBJ2-7	14	-	TGCGCCAGCAGCCGAACGAAAGACCGCTACGAGCAGTACTTC	CASSRTKDRYEQYF
TRBV3-1/TRBV3-2	TRBJ1-5	15	-	TGTGCCAGCAGCCAAGATCGGGGCAGCAATCAGCCCCAGCATTTT	CASSQDRGSNQPQHF
TRBV6-4	TRBJ1-4	13	TRBD1	TGTGCCAGCAGTGCGCTACAGGGGGAAAAACTGTTTTTT	CASSALQGEKLFF
TRBV12-3/TRBV12-4	TRBJ1-4	13	-	TGTGCCAGCAGTTTAAGGGGAAATGAAAAACTGTTTTTT	CASSLRGNEKLFF
TRBV6-5	TRBJ1-4	13	-	TGTGCCAGCAGTCCCCGGGCCTATGAAAAACTGTTTTTT	CASSPRAYEKLFF
TRBV7-2	TRBJ2-4	15	-	TGTGCCAGCAGCTTAGGGTCCCAGGGGAGCGGCATTCAGTACTTC	CASSLGSQGSGIQYF
TRBV7-2	TRBJ2-2	16	-	TGTGCCAGCAGCTTACGCCCAATCCCGAACACCGGGGAGCTGTTTTTT	CASSLRPIPNTGELFF